The 6 T cell receptor beta chains presented below share a single source sample, sequenced in a study of T-cell memory formation after mild COVID-19. TCRdb independently ran MiXCR on the 5' RACE reads; one entry per CDR3 protein. The top ten clones hold about 22% of a sample with about 360,000 distinct CDR3 sequences, about 15% of them seen once. The sequencing input was PBMCs or a T cell subset sorted from them (not recorded which). The receptor set was obtained from a man younger than 35 who had mild COVID-19 (a few samples of this study predate the infection). Cell type and time point are not known.

The chain recombines TRBV19 with TRBJ1-1; D is undetermined. Germline V gene lookup returns CDR1 LNHDA and CDR2 SQIVND (reference sequence). The CDR3 runs to 15 residues. Deletions cut 2 bases from V and 0 bases from J, with 10 bases between. For the CDR3, the DNA is TGTGCCAGTAGTATACGGCGGCCAATGAACACTGAAGCTTTCTTT. Translated, it gives CASSIRRPMNTEAFF.

The table lists this clonotype with a count of one. This chain joins TRBV30 and TRBJ1-2; unclear D gene. The germline gives CDR1 GTSNPN, CDR2 SVGIG (reference sequence). The CDR3 length is 12 residues. The germline V and J ends were trimmed by 5 bases and 2 bases, with 9 bases remaining between them. CDR3 nucleotide sequence: TGTGCCTGGGCCTTAGGGAACTATGGCTACACCTTC. Translation: CAWALGNYGYTF.

This clonotype was counted only a few times. The V and J genes are TRBV27 and TRBJ2-1; TRBD2 matches 10 bases. The V and J ends lost 5 bases and 9 bases, in that order; junction bases with no gene match: 7. The CDR3 has 14 residues. Germline V gene sequence: CDR1 MNHEY, CDR2 SMNVEV (reference sequence). The CDR3 DNA reads TGTGCCAGCAGTGTAGCGGGGGGCCTTGGTGAGCAGTTCTTC. Protein product: CASSVAGGLGEQFF.

J is TRBJ2-7 and V is TRBV21-1; no DNA check was done on the table's D call, TRBD2. TRBV21-1 counts as a pseudogene. The CDR3 covers 18 residues. CDR3 DNA: TGTGCCAGCAGCAAAGAACGGACTAGCGGGGGGTTCTGGTACGAGCAGTACGTC. Its translation: CASSKERTSGGFWYEQYV.

This clonotype has ten or more counts. The chain uses TRBV5-5 and TRBJ1-4; possible D gene TRBD1, 5 bases. Trimming removed 6 bases at V and 1 base at J, with 10 bases between. The CDR3 loop spans 14 amino acids. Germline V CDR1 and CDR2: SGHKS, YYEKEE (reference sequence). This CDR3 reads CASTLRGTNEKLFF. The CDR3 nucleotides are TGTGCCAGCACATTAAGGGGAACTAATGAAAAACTGTTTTTT.

This clonotype was counted between two and nine times. The V gene is TRBV21-1, the J gene TRBJ2-5. TRBV21-1 is a pseudogene locus. There are 15 residues in the CDR3. CDR3 protein: CASSKGWDGQETQYF. For the CDR3, the DNA is TGTGCCAGCAGCAAGGGGTGGGATGGTCAAGAGACCCAGTACTTC.